The 12 T cell receptor beta chains below were found in one sample sequenced in a study of shared clonotypes between healthy human individuals. CD45RO negativity and positive selection for CCR7 defined naive CD8 cells, a population that excluded terminally differentiated effector memory CD45RA+ cells. TCRdb's table, derived via immunoSEQ multiplex PCR, lists solely in-frame clones and lacks some. This table holds approximately 2,200,000 clones, roughly 91% found once. The source material was naive CD8+ T cells from PBMCs. Receptors were obtained from a man in his late teens or twenties in good health. Some clones in this sample may be carry-over from other donors' samples.

This chain uses TRBV11-2 with TRBJ1-5; D unresolved. Trimming removed 1 base at V and 5 bases at J, with 6 bases between. The CDR3 sequence is 13 residues long. Germline CDR1 and CDR2: SGHAT and FQNNGV. In DNA form, the CDR3 reads TGTGCCAGCAGCTTAGTAGGGTATCAGCCCCAGCATTTT. It translates to CASSLVGYQPQHF.

A few counts support this clone. This chain connects TRBV16 to TRBJ1-1; TRBD1 might be the D (5 bases). The CDR3 is made up of 14 amino acids. Trimming removed 4 bases at V and 2 bases at J, with 11 bases between. The germline V gene encodes CDR1 KGHSY and CDR2 FQNENV. Here the CDR3 DNA reads TGTGCCAGCAGCCTCAGGACATTTAACACTGAAGCTTTCTTT. It encodes CASSLRTFNTEAFF.

As for this clone: The identical CDR3 is also encoded by other nucleotide sequences in the sample. CDR3 amino acids: CASSVGAGSSYEQYF. The CDR3, as DNA: TGTGCCAGCAGCGTTGGAGCGGGATCCTCCTACGAGCAGTACTTC. The rearrangement joins TRBV9 to TRBJ2-7, with 7 bases identical to TRBD2. V shed 2 bases, J shed 0 bases, and the junction held 5 bases outside the gene matches. CDR1 is SGDLS and CDR2 is YYNGEE in the germline V gene. The CDR3 runs to 15 residues.

This clone appeared a single time. The rearrangement joins TRBV6-6 to TRBJ2-1; D remains unclear. The V gene lost 4 bases and the J gene lost 3 bases, with 4 bases spanning the gap. This CDR3 is built from 12 residues. Germline V gene lookup returns CDR1 MNHNY and CDR2 SVGAGI (reference sequence). The CDR3 protein is CASSSRYNEQFF. The CDR3 bases are TGTGCCAGCAGTTCCCGCTACAATGAGCAGTTCTTC.

Comments on this clone: This same CDR3 is encoded by further DNA sequences in the sample. V usage is TRBV2 and J usage is TRBJ2-7, with D uncertain. Trimming shortened V by 3 bases and J by 2 bases, and 8 bases separated the two germline ends. Per germline, CDR1 SNHLY and CDR2 FYNNEI. This CDR3 is 13 amino acids long. The CDR3 DNA is TGTGCCAGCAGTGAGGGGATCCCCTACGAGCAGTACTTC. Protein: CASSEGIPYEQYF.

The chain combines TRBV29-1 with TRBJ1-2; weak D call: TRBD1 (6 bases). V lost 4 bases to trimming and J lost 8 bases, with 14 bases between them. There are 12 residues in the CDR3. Germline V gene lookup returns CDR1 SQVTM and CDR2 ANQGSEA. The CDR3 is CSVVQGTQGYTF. The CDR3 bases are TGCAGCGTTGTGCAGGGGACGCAAGGCTACACCTTC.

This chain connects TRBV4-1 to TRBJ1-2; D gene unclear. The CDR3 loop spans 15 amino acids. From germline, CDR1 is MGHRA and CDR2 YSYEKL. Trimming shortened V by 2 bases and J by 7 bases, and 17 bases separated the two germline ends. CDR3 DNA: TGCGCCAGCAGCCAATCCCGCGCGGACTACCGTGGCTACACCTTC. This translates into CASSQSRADYRGYTF.

This clone occurred once. The V call is TRBV28, the J call TRBJ2-1; 12 bases agree with TRBD2. The germline V gene has CDR1 MDHEN and CDR2 SYDVKM. J was trimmed by 4 bases and V by 4 bases; bases with no gene match: 14. The CDR3 is made up of 19 amino acids. CDR3 amino acids: CASSSYLLASGREYNEQFF. CDR3 DNA sequence: TGTGCCAGCAGTTCTTACCTCTTGGCTAGCGGGAGGGAGTACAATGAGCAGTTCTTC.

V and J are TRBV6-5 and TRBJ2-7; no clear D. The CDR3 covers 13 residues. The germline CDR1 and CDR2 sequences are MNHEY and SVGAGI. Trimming took 4 bases from V and 4 from J, leaving 11 bases between them. The DNA for the CDR3 is TGTGCCAGCAGTTTATTAGGCCAGTACGAGCAGTACTTC. It codes for CASSLLGQYEQYF.

Worth noting for this clone: In the same sample, other DNA sequences code for this CDR3. The CDR3: CASSRTLYEQYF. In DNA, the CDR3 is TGTGCCAGCAGCCGGACGCTCTACGAGCAGTACTTC. The J gene is TRBJ2-7, the V gene TRBV7-9, with unresolved D. CDR1 is SEHNR, CDR2 FQNEAQ, per germline (reference sequence). This CDR3 region has 12 residues. Trimming removed 5 bases from V and 3 bases from J, with 8 bases in between.

The gene calls are TRBV6-4 and TRBJ1-5, with 10 positions matching TRBD1. The CDR3 runs 14 residues. Germline CDR1 reads MRHNA; CDR2 reads SNTAGT. V trimming: 8 bases; J trimming: 2 bases; junction bases outside the gene matches: 3. The CDR3 DNA follows: TGTGCCAGCCGGGACAGGGGAGGCAATCAGCCCCAGCATTTT. This translates into CASRDRGGNQPQHF.

The chain has TRBV7-9 and TRBJ1-2, with 11 nucleotides matching TRBD1. Germline V gene lookup returns CDR1 SEHNR and CDR2 FQNEAQ (reference sequence). The trim removed 5 bases at V and 2 bases at J, leaving 10 bases unmatched. This CDR3 region has 17 residues. CDR3 coding DNA: TGTGCCAGCAGCCGACCGGGACAGGGGGTTAAAAACTATGGCTACACCTTC. It is translated as CASSRPGQGVKNYGYTF. Based on the CDR3 plus reference TRBV7-9 and TRBJ1-2, the full variable domain is DTGVSQNPRHKITKRGQNVTFRCDPISEHNRLYWYRQTLGQGPEFLTYFQNEAQLEKSRLLSDRFSAERPKGSFSTLEIQRTEQGDSAMYLCASSRPGQGVKNYGYTFGSGTRLTVV.